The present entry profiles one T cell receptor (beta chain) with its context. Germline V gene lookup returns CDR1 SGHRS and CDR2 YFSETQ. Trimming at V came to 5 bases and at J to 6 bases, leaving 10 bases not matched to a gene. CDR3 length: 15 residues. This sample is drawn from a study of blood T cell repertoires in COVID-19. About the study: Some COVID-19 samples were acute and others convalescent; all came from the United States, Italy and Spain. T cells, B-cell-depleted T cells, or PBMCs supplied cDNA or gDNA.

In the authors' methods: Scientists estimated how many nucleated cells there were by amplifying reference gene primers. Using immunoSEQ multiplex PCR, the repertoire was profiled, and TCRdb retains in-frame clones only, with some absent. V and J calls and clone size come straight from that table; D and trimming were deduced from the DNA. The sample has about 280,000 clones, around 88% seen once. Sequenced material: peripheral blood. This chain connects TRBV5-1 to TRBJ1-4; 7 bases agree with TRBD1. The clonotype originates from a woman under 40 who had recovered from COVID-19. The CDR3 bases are TGCGCCAGCAGGTTAGCGACAGGGCGAGATGAAAAACTGTTTTTT. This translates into CASRLATGRDEKLFF.